What follows are 20 T cell receptor beta chains derived from one specimen sequenced in a study of tumor-infiltrating lymphocytes in primary liver carcinoma. TCR beta cDNA was prepared out of around 460 ng total RNA by means of a constant-region primer. Slightly modified ARM-PCR with three nested multiplex PCR rounds yielded TCR beta libraries. The first two PCR rounds used TRBV1-TRBV30 primers with a Cbeta primer, roughly 10 cycles each. TCRdb itself ran the multiplex PCR reads through MiXCR, one entry per CDR3 protein. The table includes about 84,000 distinct CDR3 sequences, approximately 72% detected once. From roughly 20-30 mg of unsorted bulk tissue, DNA and RNA were co-extracted together. Sequencing input: liver tumor tissue from sampling region 1. Indicated subset: tumor region T1, superior pole. Receptors originate from a man aged 35 to 55 with primary liver carcinoma and hepatitis B virus infection.

A remark on this clonotype: One junction end does not reproduce the germline sequence, and a read error may be involved. V is TRBV12-3 or TRBV12-4 and J is TRBJ2-1; 7 bases are a match to TRBD1. The CDR3 covers 15 residues. CDR3 DNA: TGTACCAGCAGTTATGGCAGGGGGAACTACAATGAGCTGTTCTTC. Translated: CTSSYGRGNYNELFF.

The chain recombines TRBV20-1 with TRBJ2-7; 11 nucleotides align to TRBD1. The CDR3 spans 16 residues. Germline trimming cut 3 bases from V and 1 base from J; bases unmatched to any gene: 8. Germline V gene sequence: CDR1 DFQATT, CDR2 SNEGSKA (reference sequence). The CDR3 sequence is CSASHPGQGVSYEQYF. For the CDR3, the DNA is TGCAGTGCTAGCCATCCGGGACAGGGGGTTTCCTACGAGCAGTACTTC.

In the case of this clonotype: A much larger clone differs from this one at a single base, so this may be a read error. This chain uses TRBV6-6 with TRBJ2-2, with D maybe TRBD2 (5 bases). The CDR3 is 12 amino acids. Looked up from germline, CDR1 is MNHNY and CDR2 is SVGAGI (reference sequence). CDR3 protein: CVSHRGTGELFF. The CDR3 region has the DNA TGTGTCAGTCACCGGGGCACCGGGGAGCTGTTTTTT.

Details on this clonotype: Compared with germline, one end of the junction differs, possibly owing to a read error. This chain joins TRBV6-6 and TRBJ1-1; D is unclear. The CDR3 runs 13 residues. CDR1 and CDR2 from the germline V gene are MNHNY and SVGAGI (reference sequence). In DNA form, the CDR3 reads TGTGTCAGCAGGCAGAGCACGAACACTGAAGCTTTCTTT. Translated: CVSRQSTNTEAFF.

The J gene is TRBJ1-6, the V gene TRBV5-8; D possibly corresponds to TRBD1 (6 bases). CDR1 is SGHTS and CDR2 is YDEGEE in the germline V gene. The CDR3 covers 15 residues. V was pared by 4 bases and J by 5 bases, with 13 bases between. CDR3 nucleotide sequence: TGTGCCAGCAGCCGTACAAGGGGGAATAATTCACCCCTCCACTTT. Protein: CASSRTRGNNSPLHF.

There are many counts of this clonotype. The chain uses TRBV30 and TRBJ1-5; 8 positions match TRBD1. There are 15 residues in the CDR3. J lost 7 bases, V lost 3 bases, and 11 bases had no gene match. The germline CDR1 and CDR2 sequences are GTSNPN and SVGIG (reference sequence). This CDR3 reads CAWRMGTGERQPQHF. In DNA form, the CDR3 reads TGTGCCTGGAGAATGGGGACAGGAGAACGACAGCCCCAGCATTTT.

Comment on this clonotype: A much larger clonotype is one base distant, so this may be a read error. V usage is TRBV2 and J usage is TRBJ2-7; D perhaps matches TRBD2 (5 bases). The CDR3 is 16 amino acids. Trimming took off 3 bases at V and 0 bases at J, with 15 bases between the two ends. Per germline, CDR1 SNHLY and CDR2 FYNNEI. The CDR3 DNA is TGTGCCAGCAGTGAGGGGTCTAGCTGGCTCTCCTACGAGCAGTACTTC. This codes for CASSEGSSWLSYEQYF.

Remarks on this clonotype: The junction and the germline gene differ at one end; a read error may be behind it. The chain has TRBV12-3 or TRBV12-4 and TRBJ1-5, with 9 positions matching TRBD1. The CDR3 is 13 residues long. Written as DNA, the CDR3 is TGTGCCACCGCGGACAGGGGTGCTCAGTCCCAGCATTTC. As protein: CATADRGAQSQHF.

The V gene is TRBV5-1, the J gene TRBJ2-1; the D gene is possibly TRBD2 (6 bases). The CDR3 is 15 amino acids. Trimming shortened V by 3 bases and J by 8 bases, and 18 bases separated the two germline ends. CDR1 is SGHRS and CDR2 is YFSETQ in the germline V gene. The CDR3 protein is CASSSSAGLHYEQFF. CDR3 bases: TGCGCCAGCAGCTCGAGCGCGGGACTTCACTATGAGCAGTTCTTC.

Worth noting for this clonotype: One end of the junction does not line up with germline, which may come from a read error. The V gene is TRBV30, the J gene TRBJ2-4; D might be TRBD2 (6 bases). Germline CDR1 reads GTSNPN; CDR2 reads SVGIG (reference sequence). The CDR3 extends over 13 amino acids. The CDR3 sequence is CTWTREAGNIQYF. The CDR3 nucleotides are TGTACCTGGACGAGAGAAGCGGGAAACATTCAGTACTTC.

V gene TRBV30 combines with J gene TRBJ2-3; D gene ambiguous. The CDR3 has 15 amino acids. The germline CDR1 and CDR2 sequences are GTSNPN and SVGIG (reference sequence). Trimming took off 0 bases at V and 5 bases at J, with 15 bases between the two ends. The CDR3 region is CAWSVRISSRDTQYF. The CDR3 nucleotides read TGTGCCTGGAGTGTACGGATATCTAGTAGAGATACGCAGTATTTT.

The table lists this clonotype with a few counts. Being one base from a much bigger clone, this may be a read error. V gene TRBV28 combines with J gene TRBJ1-1; unclear D gene. CDR1 MDHEN and CDR2 SYDVKM come from the germline V gene. The CDR3 covers 15 residues. The CDR3 reads CANSLNLRLAREAFF. The CDR3, as DNA: TGTGCCAACAGTTTGAATCTCCGGTTAGCTAGGGAAGCTTTCTTT. The entire variable domain, with the rest obtained from reference TRBV28 and TRBJ1-1, is as follows: DVKVTQSSRYLVKRTGEKVFLECVQDMDHENMFWYRQDPGLGLRLIYFSYDVKMKEKGDIPEGYSVSREKKERFSLILESASTNQTSMYLCANSLNLRLAREAFFGQGTRLTVV.

In its sample, this clonotype was seen once. The J gene is TRBJ2-7, the V gene TRBV6-5; 8 bases fit TRBD2. The germline V gene has CDR1 MNHEY and CDR2 SVGAGI. J gave up 6 bases and V 9 bases, and 10 bases lay outside the gene matches. This CDR3 comprises 13 residues. The CDR3 coding sequence is TGTGCCAGTAGCCAAAGCGGGAGCCGCGAGCAGTACTTC. It is translated as CASSQSGSREQYF.

Concerning this clonotype: A much more abundant neighbour one base away suggests this may be a read error. The rearrangement links TRBV24-1 to TRBJ2-1, with D possibly being TRBD2 (6 bases). The CDR3 covers 15 residues. CDR1 and CDR2 from the germline V gene are KGHDR and SFDVKD. The germline V and J ends were trimmed by 2 bases and 10 bases, with 17 bases remaining between them. CDR3 amino acids: CATSDSRDSLSEQFF. The DNA for the CDR3 is TGTGCCACCAGTGATTCGCGGGACTCCTTAAGCGAGCAGTTCTTC.

This clonotype showed up just once. Given a much more abundant clone one base away, this may be a read error. The CDR3 bases are TGTGCCAGCAGTAACTATGCCTACGAGCAGTTCTTC. This encodes CASSNYAYEQFF. The V gene is TRBV11-2, the J gene TRBJ2-1; no definite D call. The CDR3 consists of 12 residues. Per the germline V gene, CDR1 is SGHAT and CDR2 is FQNNGV. V was shortened by 6 bases and J by 10 bases, with 13 bases between the two germline ends.

As to this clonotype: A much larger clone lies one base from this, so it may be a read error. The V call is TRBV30, the J call TRBJ1-6, with D unclear. Germline CDR1 and CDR2: GTSNPN and SVGIG (reference sequence). This CDR3 has 15 amino acids. CDR3 amino acids: CAWSKDRAYNSALHF. Written as DNA, the CDR3 is TGTGCCTGGAGTAAGGATCGGGCTTATAATTCAGCCCTCCACTTT.

This clonotype was seen more than once but under ten times. This may be a read error, as it is one base from a much larger clone. The chain employs TRBV28 and TRBJ1-5; D uncertain. The CDR3 has 12 amino acids. Per the germline V gene, CDR1 is MDHEN and CDR2 is SYDVKM. CDR3 in DNA: TGTGTCAGCAATAGCGAAGGGAGGCCCCAGCATTTT. This sequence encodes CVSNSEGRPQHF.

With respect to this clonotype: The germline gene is not matched at one end of the junction; a read error may be the cause. The V call is TRBV5-6, the J call TRBJ2-3, with D perhaps TRBD2 (5 bases). Germline V CDR1 and CDR2: SGHDT, YYEEEE. The CDR3 runs 15 residues. The CDR3 nucleotides read TGTGTCAGCAGCTTGGCAGGAGGACCCACAGATACGCAGTATTTT. Translated: CVSSLAGGPTDTQYF.

This clonotype has more than one count but fewer than ten. Since a much larger clone is just one base distant, this may be a read error. Likely a read error: the CDR3 ends without its conserved phenylalanine or tryptophan. The CDR3 region is CASTPTGSYEQYL. The CDR3 DNA reads as TGTGCCAGCACCCCGACTGGCTCCTACGAGCAGTACCTC. The V call is TRBV6-5, the J call TRBJ2-7; D ambiguous. V was trimmed by 7 bases and J by 0 bases, leaving 10 bases between them. The CDR3 is 13 residues long. Germline lookup yields CDR1 MNHEY and CDR2 SVGAGI.

Comments on this clonotype: This may come from a read error, since a much larger clone is one base off. This chain links TRBV6-4 with TRBJ1-5; no definite D call. Germline lookup yields CDR1 MRHNA and CDR2 SNTAGT. The CDR3 sequence is 16 residues long. V shed 10 bases and J shed 0 bases, with 19 bases lying between them. The DNA of the CDR3 is TGTGCCACTGACACTTTATGCCCTTATAGCAATCAGCCCCAGCATTTT. Translation gives CATDTLCPYSNQPQHF.